These 11 T cell receptor beta chains came from one sample sequenced in a study of blood T cell repertoires in COVID-19. The assay was immunoSEQ multiplex PCR, and TCRdb's table has in-frame clones only and misses some. This table has about 480,000 clones, roughly 90% appearing once. Source material: PBMCs or T cells enriched from blood (not recorded which). The receptors stem from a woman in her 40s who had recovered from COVID-19.

V and J are TRBV19 and TRBJ2-1, with D unresolved. Germline lookup yields CDR1 LNHDA and CDR2 SQIVND (reference sequence). V was trimmed by 3 bases and J by 0 bases, leaving 12 bases between them. The CDR3 consists of 16 residues. In DNA, the CDR3 is TGTGCCAGTAGTATTTACGGCGGTACCTCCTACAATGAGCAGTTCTTC. This codes for CASSIYGGTSYNEQFF. The full variable domain, rest sourced from reference TRBV19 and TRBJ2-1, is DGGITQSPKYLFRKEGQNVTLSCEQNLNHDAMYWYRQDPGQGLRLIYYSQIVNDFQKGDIAEGYSVSREKKESFPLTVTSAQKNPTAFYLCASSIYGGTSYNEQFFGPGTRLTVL.

V usage is TRBV7-2 and J usage is TRBJ2-7; tentatively, D is TRBD2 (6 bases). Trimming took off 0 bases at V and 3 bases at J, with 9 bases between the two ends. This CDR3 has 14 amino acids. The germline gives CDR1 SGHTA, CDR2 FQGNSA. The CDR3 DNA reads as TGTGCCAGCAGCTTAGCCGGGAGCAGCTACGAGCAGTACTTC. Amino acid sequence: CASSLAGSSYEQYF.

The genes are TRBV3-1 (or the pseudogene TRBV3-2) and TRBJ2-7; D possibly corresponds to TRBD1 (5 bases). The germline V gene has CDR1 LGHDT and CDR2 YNNKEL (reference sequence). CDR3 length: 15 residues. Trimming pared 4 bases from V and 1 base from J, leaving 14 bases between. Here the CDR3 reads CASSPDRELSYEQYF. The CDR3 DNA reads as TGTGCCAGCAGCCCCGACAGAGAACTTTCCTACGAGCAGTACTTC.

The genes are TRBV2 and TRBJ2-3; unclear D gene. Deletions cut 4 bases from V and 8 bases from J, with 13 bases between. In germline, CDR1 is SNHLY, CDR2 FYNNEI. CDR3 length equals 13 residues. CDR3 nucleotide sequence: TGTGCCAGCAGTGGAGAGAAGTCTAGTACGCAGTATTTT. Its protein is CASSGEKSSTQYF.

V usage is TRBV2 and J usage is TRBJ2-2, with D perhaps matching TRBD2 (6 bases). Germline CDR1 SNHLY, CDR2 FYNNEI. V lost 8 bases, J lost 7 bases, and 14 bases lay in between. The CDR3 is made up of 13 amino acids. The CDR3 reads CASSRWGDGELFF. The DNA of the CDR3 is TGTGCCAGCTCCCGGTGGGGGGACGGGGAGCTGTTTTTT.

The V call is TRBV3-1 (or the pseudogene TRBV3-2), the J call TRBJ2-7; TRBD1 agrees at 8 bases. V shed 0 bases, J shed 7 bases, and the junction held 8 bases outside the gene matches. The CDR3 is made up of 15 amino acids. The germline V gene has CDR1 LGHDT and CDR2 YNNKEL (reference sequence). CDR3 residues: CASSQDPRGLREQYF. DNA of the CDR3: TGTGCCAGCAGCCAAGATCCCAGGGGGCTGAGGGAGCAGTACTTC.

V usage is TRBV6-5 and J usage is TRBJ2-3; 9 nucleotides match TRBD2. The CDR3 spans 13 residues. Germline V gene sequence: CDR1 MNHEY, CDR2 SVGAGI. V was pared by 9 bases and J by 3 bases, with 4 bases of the junction left unmatched. CDR3 sequence (DNA): TGTGCCAGTACGGGACTAGCAACAGATACGCAGTATTTT. This gives the protein CASTGLATDTQYF.

This clone was observed once. The gene calls are TRBV27 and TRBJ2-2, with D tentatively TRBD2 (5 bases). With 4 bases removed from V and 2 bases from J, the gap between germline ends came to 11 bases. CDR3 length equals 15 residues. Looked up from germline, CDR1 is MNHEY and CDR2 is SMNVEV (reference sequence). The CDR3 is CASSYLGINTGELFF. CDR3 DNA: TGTGCCAGCAGTTACCTCGGGATAAACACCGGGGAGCTGTTTTTT.

The rearrangement uses TRBV5-4 and TRBJ2-3; D is possibly TRBD2 (5 bases). Germline V lookup: CDR1 SGHNT, CDR2 YYREEE (reference sequence). The CDR3 spans 14 residues. V was clipped by 4 bases and J by 6 bases, with 15 bases between them. This CDR3 is CASSIGLVGDTQYF. The CDR3 coding sequence is TGTGCCAGCAGCATTGGACTCGTGGGGGATACGCAGTATTTT.

This clone has just one count. This chain links TRBV11-2 with TRBJ2-1; a weak D match, TRBD2 (6 bases). Looked up from germline, CDR1 is SGHAT and CDR2 is FQNNGV. The CDR3 covers 17 residues. The V gene lost 0 bases and the J gene lost 0 bases, with 12 bases spanning the gap. CDR3 DNA: TGTGCCAGCAGCTTAGAAGGGCCCGGGAGCTCCTACAATGAGCAGTTCTTC. This codes for CASSLEGPGSSYNEQFF.

The CDR3 protein is CASSPGLAGETQYF. The CDR3 coding sequence is TGTGCCAGCTCCCCTGGACTAGCGGGAGAGACCCAGTACTTC. The rearrangement links TRBV18 to TRBJ2-5; 11 bases are a match to TRBD2. The germline CDR1 and CDR2 sequences are KGHSH and LQKENI. The CDR3 loop spans 14 amino acids. J gave up 4 bases and V 6 bases, and 4 bases lay outside the gene matches.